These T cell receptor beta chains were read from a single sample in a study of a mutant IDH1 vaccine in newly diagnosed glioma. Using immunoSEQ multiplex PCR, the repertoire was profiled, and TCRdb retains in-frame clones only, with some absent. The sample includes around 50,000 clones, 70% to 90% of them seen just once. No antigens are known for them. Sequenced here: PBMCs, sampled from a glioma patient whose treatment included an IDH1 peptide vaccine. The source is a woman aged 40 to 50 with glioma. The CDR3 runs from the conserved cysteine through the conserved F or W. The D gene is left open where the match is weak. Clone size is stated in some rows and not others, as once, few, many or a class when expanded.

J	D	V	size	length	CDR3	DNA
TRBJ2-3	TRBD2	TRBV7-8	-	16	CASSESGLAGELRKYF	TGTGCCAGCAGCGAAAGCGGACTAGCGGGCGAACTAAGGAAGTATTTT
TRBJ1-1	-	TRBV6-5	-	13	CASRFGAGTEAFF	-
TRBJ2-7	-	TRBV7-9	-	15	CASSPKMGSSYEQYF	TGTGCCAGCAGCCCGAAGATGGGCAGTTCCTACGAGCAGTACTTC
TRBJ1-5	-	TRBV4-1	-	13	CASSQGRNQPQHF	TGCGCCAGCAGCCAAGGTAGGAATCAGCCCCAGCATTTT
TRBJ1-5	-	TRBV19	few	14	CASSMRGWDQPQHF	TGTGCCAGTAGTATGCGGGGGTGGGATCAGCCCCAGCATTTT
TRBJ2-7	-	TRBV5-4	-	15	CASSLGGTGIYEQYF	TGTGCCAGCAGCTTGGGAGGTACAGGGATCTACGAGCAGTACTTC
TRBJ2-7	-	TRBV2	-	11	CASSVQDEQYF	TGTGCCAGCAGCGTACAGGACGAGCAGTACTTC
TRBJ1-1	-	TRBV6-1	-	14	CASSELAVNTEAFF	TGTGCCAGCAGTGAATTGGCTGTTAACACTGAAGCTTTCTTT
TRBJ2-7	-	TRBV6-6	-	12	CASRESGGEQYF	TGTGCCAGCAGGGAGTCCGGGGGCGAGCAGTACTTC
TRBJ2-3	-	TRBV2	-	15	CASSEGGLSTDTQYF	TGTGCCAGCAGTGAAGGAGGTTTGAGCACAGATACGCAGTATTTT
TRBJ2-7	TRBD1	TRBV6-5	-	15	CASRPDRGKEYEQYF	TGTGCCAGCAGACCGGACAGGGGAAAAGAATACGAGCAGTACTTC
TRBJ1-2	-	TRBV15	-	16	CATSRDLAGLGYGYTF	TGTGCCACCAGCAGAGATCTGGCAGGCCTCGGCTATGGCTACACCTTC
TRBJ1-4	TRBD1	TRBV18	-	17	CASSPRDATGSNEKLFF	TGTGCCAGCTCACCCCGGGACGCGACAGGGTCTAATGAAAAACTGTTTTTT
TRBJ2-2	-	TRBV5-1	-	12	CASSLNTGELFF	TGCGCCAGCAGCTTGAACACCGGGGAGCTGTTTTTT
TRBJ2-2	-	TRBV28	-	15	CASSLRGPNTGELFF	TGTGCCAGCAGTTTACGGGGTCCGAACACCGGGGAGCTGTTTTTT
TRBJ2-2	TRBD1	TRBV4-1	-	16	CASSQEGQGGTGELFF	TGCGCCAGCAGCCAAGAAGGACAGGGGGGCACCGGGGAGCTGTTTTTT
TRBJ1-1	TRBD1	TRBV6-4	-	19	CARPDRDPHNIYMNTEAFF	TGTGCCAGACCAGACAGGGATCCTCATAACATATATATGAACACTGAAGCTTTCTTT
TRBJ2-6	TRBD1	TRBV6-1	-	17	CASSVFGQGVGANVLTF	TGTGCCAGCAGTGTATTCGGACAGGGGGTTGGGGCCAACGTCCTGACTTTC
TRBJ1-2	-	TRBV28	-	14	CASSFREWGVGYTF	TGTGCCAGCAGTTTTCGGGAGTGGGGGGTTGGCTACACCTTC
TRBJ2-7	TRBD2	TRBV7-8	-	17	CASSLARLAGGFNEQYF	TGTGCCAGCAGCTTAGCGCGACTAGCGGGAGGGTTCAACGAGCAGTACTTC
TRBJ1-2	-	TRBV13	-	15	CASSPTAGANYGYTF	TGTGCCAGCAGCCCAACCGCAGGAGCTAACTATGGCTACACCTTC
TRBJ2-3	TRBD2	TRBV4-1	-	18	CASSQGLAGVVKADTQYF	TGCGCCAGCAGCCAGGGACTAGCGGGGGTAGTTAAAGCAGATACGCAGTATTTT
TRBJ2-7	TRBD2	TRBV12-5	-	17	CASGILTSGYRPAEQYF	TGTGCTAGTGGTATCCTGACTAGCGGGTATCGGCCAGCCGAGCAGTACTTC
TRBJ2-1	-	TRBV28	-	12	CASTRNINEQFF	TGTGCCAGCACGCGGAATATCAATGAGCAGTTCTTC
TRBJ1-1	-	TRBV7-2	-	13	CASSFRADTEAFF	TGTGCCAGCAGCTTCAGGGCGGACACTGAAGCTTTCTTT
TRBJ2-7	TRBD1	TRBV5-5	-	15	CASSPGTGISYEQYF	TGTGCCAGCAGCCCCGGGACAGGGATTTCCTACGAGCAGTACTTC
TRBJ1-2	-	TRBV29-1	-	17	CSVESPDRFLANYGYTF	TGCAGCGTTGAATCGCCGGACAGATTTTTAGCTAACTATGGCTACACCTTC
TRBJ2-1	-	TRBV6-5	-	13	CASSYSHGNEQFF	TGTGCCAGCAGTTACTCACATGGCAATGAGCAGTTCTTC
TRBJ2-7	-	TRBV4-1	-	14	CASSPYGVGNEQYF	TGCGCCAGCAGCCCCTACGGTGTAGGGAACGAGCAGTACTTC
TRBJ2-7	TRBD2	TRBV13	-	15	CASSEGLAAPYEQYF	TGTGCCAGCAGCGAAGGACTAGCGGCACCTTACGAGCAGTACTTC
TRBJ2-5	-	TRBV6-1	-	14	CASSAGTAKETQYF	TGTGCCAGCAGCGCCGGGACTGCTAAAGAGACCCAGTACTTC
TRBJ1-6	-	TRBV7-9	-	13	CASTGQEGSPLHF	TGTGCCAGCACGGGGCAGGAGGGTTCACCCCTCCACTTT
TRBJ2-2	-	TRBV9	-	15	CASSRLSGASGELFF	TGTGCCAGCAGCAGACTTTCCGGGGCATCCGGGGAGCTGTTTTTT
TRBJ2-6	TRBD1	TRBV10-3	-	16	CASWTGFSSGANVLTF	TGTGCCTCCTGGACAGGGTTTTCCTCTGGGGCCAACGTCCTGACTTTC
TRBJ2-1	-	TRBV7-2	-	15	CASSPSPGSYNEQFF	TGTGCCAGCAGCCCTAGCCCAGGGAGCTACAATGAGCAGTTCTTC
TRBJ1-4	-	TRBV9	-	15	CASSKSRATNEKLFF	TGTGCCAGCAGTAAATCCCGGGCCACTAATGAAAAACTGTTTTTT
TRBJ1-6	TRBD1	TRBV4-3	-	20	CASSQGQGAGESSYNSPLHF	TGCGCCAGCAGCCAGGGCCAGGGGGCTGGGGAGAGCTCCTATAATTCACCCCTCCACTTT
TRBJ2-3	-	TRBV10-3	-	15	CAISEAAPSTDTQYF	TGTGCCATCAGTGAAGCAGCCCCTAGCACAGATACGCAGTATTTT
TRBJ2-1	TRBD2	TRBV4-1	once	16	CASSWTGTSGYNEQFF	TGCGCCAGCAGCTGGACCGGGACTAGCGGATACAATGAGCAGTTCTTC
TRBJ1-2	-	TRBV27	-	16	CASSLIPRQTEHGYTF	TGTGCCAGCAGTTTAATTCCACGACAGACAGAGCATGGCTACACCTTC
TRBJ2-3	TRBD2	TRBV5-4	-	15	CASSLELAGLDTQYF	TGTGCCAGCAGCTTGGAACTAGCGGGGTTGGATACGCAGTATTTT
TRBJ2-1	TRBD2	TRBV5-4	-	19	CASSFSGLAGGGSYNEQFF	TGTGCCAGCAGCTTCTCCGGACTAGCGGGGGGGGGCTCCTACAATGAGCAGTTCTTC
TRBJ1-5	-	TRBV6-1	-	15	CASSGGAGLGQPQHF	TGTGCCAGCAGTGGAGGGGCAGGGCTGGGCCAGCCCCAGCATTTT
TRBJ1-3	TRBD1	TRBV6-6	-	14	CASSPRQGRYTIYF	TGTGCCAGCAGTCCGAGACAGGGTAGATACACCATATATTTT
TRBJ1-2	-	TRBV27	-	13	CASPRLGDYGYTF	TGTGCCAGCCCCCGGCTGGGGGACTATGGCTACACCTTC
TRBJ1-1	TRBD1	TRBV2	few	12	CASNTGGHRAFF	TGTGCCAGCAATACAGGGGGCCACCGAGCTTTCTTT
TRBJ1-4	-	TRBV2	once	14	CASSDSRSNEKLFF	TGTGCCAGCAGTGATTCCAGGTCTAATGAAAAACTGTTTTTT
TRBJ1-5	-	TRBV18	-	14	CASSRREGNQPQHF	TGTGCCAGCTCACGCAGGGAAGGCAATCAGCCCCAGCATTTT
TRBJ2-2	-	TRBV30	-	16	CAWSASGTSNTGELFF	TGTGCCTGGAGTGCCTCCGGGACCTCTAACACCGGGGAGCTGTTTTTT
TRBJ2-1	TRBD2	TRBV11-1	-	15	CASSKRGLAGDWQFF	TGTGCCAGCAGCAAACGGGGACTAGCGGGAGATTGGCAGTTCTTC
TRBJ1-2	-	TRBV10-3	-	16	CAISESEAGTNYGYTF	TGTGCCATCAGTGAGTCGGAGGCAGGGACTAACTATGGCTACACCTTC
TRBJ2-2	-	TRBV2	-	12	CASSDQGGELFF	TGTGCCAGCAGTGACCAAGGGGGGGAGCTGTTTTTT
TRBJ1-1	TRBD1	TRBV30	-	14	CAWSRGRGTPEAFF	TGTGCCTGGAGTAGGGGCAGGGGGACCCCTGAAGCTTTCTTT
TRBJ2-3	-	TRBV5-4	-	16	CASSFPRQGGADTQYF	TGTGCCAGCAGCTTTCCTCGACAGGGAGGCGCAGATACGCAGTATTTT
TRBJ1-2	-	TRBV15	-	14	CATSTGITLFGYTF	TGTGCCACCTCCACGGGCATCACCCTTTTTGGCTACACCTTC